What follows are 23 T cell receptor beta chains derived from one specimen sequenced in a study of vaccination effects on CD4 cells after COVID-19. Profiled with immunoSEQ multiplex PCR; TCRdb holds only in-frame clones, not every one. The sample carries some 70,000 clones, 75% to 85% recorded once. After expansion with viral peptide pools in the ViraFEST assay, antigen-specific CD4+ T cells were sequenced. Culture lasted about nine days before CD4+ T cell isolation. Participants received two doses of either the BNT162b2 or mRNA-1273 vaccine. Their specific antigens are unknown. The specimen comprised CD4+ T cells from PBMCs cultured with HCoV-229E spike peptides, sampled after COVID-19 vaccination. Receptors were obtained from a human donor who received a COVID-19 vaccine.

V usage is TRBV6-5 and J usage is TRBJ1-5; tentative D call: TRBD1 (5 bases). V lost 6 bases to trimming and J lost 0 bases, with 9 bases between them. Germline-derived CDR1 and CDR2 are MNHEY and SVGAGI. The CDR3 sequence is 14 residues long. Here the CDR3 reads CASRSGYSNQPQHF. CDR3 sequence (DNA): TGTGCCAGCAGATCAGGGTATAGCAATCAGCCCCAGCATTTT.

This sequence joins TRBV9 and TRBJ2-1; D unclear. The CDR3 consists of 13 residues. V was trimmed by 2 bases and J by 7 bases, leaving 10 bases between them. CDR1 is SGDLS, CDR2 YYNGEE, per germline. The CDR3 DNA reads as TGTGCCAGCAGCGTTGAATGGGGAAATGAGCAGTTCTTC. Protein: CASSVEWGNEQFF.

This chain uses TRBV5-1 with TRBJ2-5; D uncertain. The germline CDR1 and CDR2 sequences are SGHRS and YFSETQ. V shed 0 bases and J shed 9 bases, with 9 bases lying between them. This CDR3 has 12 residues. The CDR3 nucleotides are TGCGCCAGCAGCTTGGACTTGGATGCCCAGTACTTC. Amino acid sequence: CASSLDLDAQYF.

The genes are TRBV14 and TRBJ1-2, with TRBD1 identical over 7 bases. J lost 4 bases, V lost 5 bases, and 4 bases had no gene match. CDR1 and CDR2 from the germline V gene are SGHDN and FVKESK. This CDR3 contains 13 residues. The DNA for the CDR3 is TGTGCCAGCAGCAAAGGGACAGTCTATGGCTACACCTTC. It translates to CASSKGTVYGYTF.

The V call is TRBV10-1, the J call TRBJ2-2; D is undetermined. Germline V gene sequence: CDR1 WNHNN, CDR2 SYGVQD (reference sequence). CDR3 length equals 11 residues. V lost 7 bases and J 7 bases, leaving 7 bases between the germline ends. Here the CDR3 reads CASMGNGELFF. In DNA form, the CDR3 reads TGCGCCAGCATGGGTAACGGGGAGCTGTTTTTT.

In its sample, this clone was seen once. Here the CDR3 DNA reads TGTGCCAGCAGCCAAGGAGCCGGGACTCTGTACGAGCAGTACGTC. This translates into CASSQGAGTLYEQYV. J is TRBJ2-7 and V is TRBV14; TRBD2 is a possible D gene (6 bases). V lost 1 base and J lost 4, with 14 bases in between. The CDR3 runs 15 residues. Per the germline V gene, CDR1 is SGHDN and CDR2 is FVKESK.

This clone is a singleton in its sample. V usage is TRBV6-5 and J usage is TRBJ2-5; D call uncertain. From germline, CDR1 is MNHEY and CDR2 SVGAGI. CDR3 length equals 13 residues. Trimming took 7 bases from V and 0 from J, leaving 9 bases between them. The chain's CDR3 is CASTRRYQETQYF. The CDR3 region has the DNA TGTGCCAGCACCCGAAGGTACCAAGAGACCCAGTACTTC.

This chain uses TRBV6-5 with TRBJ2-7; 7 bases are shared with TRBD1. V trimming: 6 bases; J trimming: 1 base; junction bases outside the gene matches: 3. CDR1 and CDR2 from the germline V gene are MNHEY and SVGAGI. The CDR3 contains 13 residues. The CDR3 DNA sequence: TGTGCCAGCAGGAAACAGGGGTCCTACGAGCAGTACGTC. It translates to CASRKQGSYEQYV.

This chain links TRBV3-1 (or the pseudogene TRBV3-2) with TRBJ2-1, with 9 bases lining up with TRBD2. This CDR3 region has 15 residues. Trimming took 4 bases from V and 4 from J; bases not matched to a gene: 5. CDR1 and CDR2 (germline): LGHDT, YNNKEL (reference sequence). CDR3 loop: CASSRRAGGYNEQFF. The CDR3 nucleotides are TGTGCCAGCAGCCGAAGAGCGGGGGGTTACAATGAGCAGTTCTTC.

The chain carries TRBV21-1 and TRBJ2-1; TRBD2 reflects the table's D call only, with no check against the DNA. TRBV21-1 is recorded as a pseudogene. The CDR3 is 14 amino acids. The DNA for the CDR3 is TGTGCCAGACATCGGACTAGTGTGGTTAGGGAGCAGTTCTTC. Translating gives CARHRTSVVREQFF.

This chain joins TRBV3-1 (or the pseudogene TRBV3-2) and TRBJ1-6; D is uncertain. V gave up 3 bases and J gave up 8 bases, with 8 bases separating them. CDR3 size: 13 residues. Germline V gene data show CDR1 as LGHDT and CDR2 as YNNKEL (reference sequence). The CDR3 sequence is CASSQGVYSPLHF. In DNA, the CDR3 is TGTGCCAGCAGCCAGGGAGTTTATTCACCCCTCCACTTT.

This chain uses TRBV2 with TRBJ1-1; 7 bases align to TRBD1. The V gene's germline CDR1 is SNHLY and CDR2 FYNNEI. This CDR3 contains 14 residues. The ends lost 5 bases at V and 1 base at J; junction bases unmatched: 4. CDR3 amino acids: CASSIYRGNTEAFF. CDR3 bases: TGTGCCAGCAGTATTTACAGGGGGAACACTGAAGCTTTCTTT.

V and J are TRBV9 and TRBJ2-1; weak D call: TRBD2 (5 bases). The CDR3 has 17 residues. Per the germline V gene, CDR1 is SGDLS and CDR2 is YYNGEE. The V gene lost 0 bases and the J gene lost 4 bases, with 17 bases spanning the gap. CDR3 in DNA: TGTGCCAGCAGCGTAGATAAAGGCGGGCAGGCTTACAATGAGCAGTTCTTC. Its protein product is CASSVDKGGQAYNEQFF.

CDR3 sequence: CASSRRTGSYEQYV. In nucleotides, the CDR3 is TGTGCCAGCAGTCGTCGGACAGGGAGCTACGAGCAGTACGTC. The chain uses TRBV6-5 and TRBJ2-7; TRBD1 matches at 8 bases. Germline V lookup: CDR1 MNHEY, CDR2 SVGAGI. The CDR3 has 14 amino acids. The V segment lost 5 bases and the J segment 3 bases; nucleotides outside the gene matches: 6.

J is TRBJ1-1 and V is TRBV20-1; no clear D. Germline V gene lookup returns CDR1 DFQATT and CDR2 SNEGSKA (reference sequence). V dropped 3 bases and J dropped 6 bases, with 8 bases sitting between them. The CDR3 is 11 residues long. The chain's CDR3 is CSASSTSEAFF. The CDR3 DNA reads as TGCAGTGCTAGCTCTACTTCTGAAGCTTTCTTT.

This chain joins TRBV5-1 and TRBJ2-5, with 13 bases identical to TRBD2. The J segment lost 3 bases and the V segment lost 2 bases, leaving 1 base of the junction unmatched. Germline values: CDR1 SGHRS, CDR2 YFSETQ. The CDR3 spans 15 residues. CDR3 nucleotides: TGCGCCAGCAGCTTTACTAGCGGGGGGGAAGAGACCCAGTACTTC. This translates into CASSFTSGGEETQYF. The full variable domain, its missing parts supplied by reference TRBV5-1 and TRBJ2-5, is KAGVTQTPRYLIKTRGQQVTLSCSPISGHRSVSWYQQTPGQGLQFLFEYFSETQRNKGNFPGRFSGRQFSNSRSEMNVSTLELGDSALYLCASSFTSGGEETQYFGPGTRLLVL.

The CDR3 here is CAWSVLASGRTDTQYF. CDR3 nucleotide sequence: TGTGCCTGGAGTGTTCTGGCTAGCGGTCGCACAGATACGCAGTATTTT. The chain links TRBV30 to TRBJ2-3; 7 nucleotides match TRBD2. V lost 0 bases and J lost 1; bases outside the gene matches: 7. The CDR3 has 16 residues. The germline V gene encodes CDR1 GTSNPN and CDR2 SVGIG (reference sequence). Filled out from reference TRBV30 and TRBJ2-3, the complete variable domain reads SQTIHQWPATLVQPVGSPLSLECTVEGTSNPNLYWYRQAAGRGLQLLFYSVGIGQISSEVPQNLSASRPQDRQFILSSKKLLLSDSGFYLCAWSVLASGRTDTQYFGPGTRLTVL.

The sample holds a few counts of this clone. J is TRBJ1-2 and V is TRBV19; maybe TRBD1 (5 bases). Trimming cost V 5 bases and J 4 bases, with 17 bases left between them. This CDR3 has 15 residues. CDR1 and CDR2 from the germline V gene are LNHDA and SQIVND (reference sequence). CDR3: CASSPRTSGGYGYTF. The CDR3 DNA is TGTGCCAGTAGTCCTCGGACCTCCGGGGGCTATGGCTACACCTTC.

This clone was detected once. CDR3 sequence: CASSRDRSSTDTQYF. The DNA for the CDR3 is TGTGCCAGCAGCCGGGACAGGTCCTCCACAGATACGCAGTATTTT. The genes are TRBV7-2 and TRBJ2-3; 8 bases are shared with TRBD1. Trimming at V came to 5 bases and at J to 2 bases, leaving 6 bases not matched to a gene. The CDR3 length is 15 residues. Per germline, CDR1 SGHTA and CDR2 FQGNSA.

The rearrangement uses TRBV19 and TRBJ1-5; D not certain. The CDR3 runs 16 residues. Germline CDR1 reads LNHDA; CDR2 reads SQIVND (reference sequence). The V end lost 4 bases, the J end lost 0 bases, and 13 bases lay between the germline ends. The CDR3 reads CASSTGGRFSNQPQHF. The DNA for the CDR3 is TGTGCCAGTAGTACAGGCGGCAGATTTAGCAATCAGCCCCAGCATTTT.

The rearrangement uses TRBV7-3 and TRBJ2-2; D is unresolved. The CDR3 is 14 residues long. Germline CDR1 and CDR2: SGHTA and FQGTGA. The V end was cut by 6 bases, the J end by 0 bases, with 8 bases between. The CDR3 is CASSADANTGELFF. For the CDR3, the DNA is TGTGCCAGCAGTGCAGACGCGAACACCGGGGAGCTGTTTTTT. The full variable domain, rest sourced from reference TRBV7-3 and TRBJ2-2, is GAGVSQTPSNKVTEKGKYVELRCDPISGHTALYWYRQSLGQGPEFLIYFQGTGAADDSGLPNDRFFAVRPEGSVSTLKIQRTERGDSAVYLCASSADANTGELFFGEGSRLTVL.

In this sample, this clone turned up a few times. This chain connects TRBV7-2 to TRBJ2-5, with D perhaps TRBD2 (6 bases). The CDR3 is made up of 13 amino acids. The germline V and J ends were trimmed by 2 bases and 13 bases, with 17 bases remaining between them. Germline V gene sequence: CDR1 SGHTA, CDR2 FQGNSA. The CDR3 protein is CASSLRRGPKPYF. Written as DNA, the CDR3 is TGTGCCAGCAGCTTAAGGCGGGGACCTAAGCCGTACTTC.

This clone was recorded only once. The V gene is TRBV18, the J gene TRBJ2-6, with 7 bases identical to TRBD1. Germline V gives CDR1 KGHSH, CDR2 LQKENI. V gave up 4 bases and J gave up 0 bases; unmatched junction bases: 6. CDR3 size: 17 residues. In DNA form, the CDR3 reads TGTGCCAGCTCACGGGACAGAGGCCACTCTGGGGCCAACGTCCTGACTTTC. This translates into CASSRDRGHSGANVLTF.